This TCR beta chain was profiled in a study of monozygotic twins with cystic fibrosis. Study-wide findings and caveats: The repertoire was suggested to be naive-dominated, clonality median around 0.01. In 13 of 16 pairs, V gene usage was closest to the co-twin's. Shared CDR3 numbers were not associated with age, concordance or severity.

The protocol was immunoSEQ multiplex PCR, while the TCRdb copy is restricted to in-frame clones and leaves out a portion. The sample lists roughly 14,000 clones, roughly 98% occurring once. As for this clone: Antigen specificity is unknown.

Trimming took off 0 bases at V and 3 bases at J, with 18 bases between the two ends. Germline lookup yields CDR1 SGHRS and CDR2 YFSETQ. This CDR3 has 17 residues. Material: blood. This receptor was taken from a girl aged 2 to 9 with cystic fibrosis. V gene TRBV5-1 combines with J gene TRBJ1-2; the D gene is possibly TRBD1 (5 bases). Here the CDR3 DNA reads TGCGCCAGCAGCTTGGCCGGTGCGGGGCCGGGGGACTATGGCTACACCTTC. Translation gives CASSLAGAGPGDYGYTF. Complete variable domain (other parts from reference TRBV5-1 and TRBJ1-2): KAGVTQTPRYLIKTRGQQVTLSCSPISGHRSVSWYQQTPGQGLQFLFEYFSETQRNKGNFPGRFSGRQFSNSRSEMNVSTLELGDSALYLCASSLAGAGPGDYGYTFGSGTRLTVV.